This T cell receptor (beta chain) was sequenced in a study of T and B cells in COVID-19 patients. Study observations and caveats: In COVID-19 patients, T cell receptor beta variable and joining gene use was reportedly strongly skewed. Exclusive to the recovered cohort were 2,331 TCR clusters, 31 of them with low generation probability.

TRB rearrangements were amplified by multiplex PCR with BIOMED2 TRB-A/B primers. TCRdb reprocessed the multiplex PCR reads via MiXCR and lists one record per CDR3 protein. The sample has about 5,000 distinct CDR3 sequences, under 30% seen once. The sample holds one count of this clonotype. Its antigen is not known. Between the trimmed V and J ends, which lost 7 bases and 2 bases, there was a span of 9 bases. CDR3 length: 14 amino acids. The V gene's germline CDR1 is ENHRY and CDR2 SYGVKD. TRB was amplified from roughly 250-500 ng of blood genomic DNA. This chain links TRBV10-3 with TRBJ2-6; tentatively, D is TRBD2 (5 bases). The clonotype originates from a human donor with active COVID-19. Sequencing used blood. As DNA, the CDR3 is TGTGCCATCAATGCGGGTCCTGGGGCCAACGTCCTGACTTTC. This sequence encodes CAINAGPGANVLTF.